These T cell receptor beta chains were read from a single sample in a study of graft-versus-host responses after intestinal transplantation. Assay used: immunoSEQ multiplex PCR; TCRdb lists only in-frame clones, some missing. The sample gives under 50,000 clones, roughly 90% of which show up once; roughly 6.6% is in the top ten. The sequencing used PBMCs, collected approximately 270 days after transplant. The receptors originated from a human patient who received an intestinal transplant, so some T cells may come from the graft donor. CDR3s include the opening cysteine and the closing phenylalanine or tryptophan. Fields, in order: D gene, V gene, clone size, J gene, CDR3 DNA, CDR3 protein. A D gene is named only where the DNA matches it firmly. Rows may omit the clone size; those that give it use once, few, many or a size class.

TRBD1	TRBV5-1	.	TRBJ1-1	TGCGCCAGCAGCTCCTGGGACAGTGAAGCTTTCTTT	CASSSWDSEAFF
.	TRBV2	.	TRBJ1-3	TGTGCCAGCGCACCATTGACGAAACGAGACACCATATATTTT	CASAPLTKRDTIYF
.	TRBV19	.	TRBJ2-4	TGTGCCAGTAGTGAGGTGGCCAAAAACATTCAGTACTTC	CASSEVAKNIQYF
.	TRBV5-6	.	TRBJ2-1	TGTGCCAGCAGCACGGGACAATACAATGAGCAGTTCTTC	CASSTGQYNEQFF
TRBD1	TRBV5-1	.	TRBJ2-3	TGCGCCAGCAGCTTGGGGGACAGGGTTCCGCCAGATACGCAGTATTTT	CASSLGDRVPPDTQYF
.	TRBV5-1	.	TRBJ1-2	TGCGCCAGCAGAGCAGGAGACTATGGCTACACCTTC	CASRAGDYGYTF
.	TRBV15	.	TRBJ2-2	TGTGCCACCAGCAGATACGGGGAGCTGTTTTTT	CATSRYGELFF
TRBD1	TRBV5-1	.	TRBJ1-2	TGCGCCAGCAGCTCGGCGGGACAGAACTATGGCTACACCTTC	CASSSAGQNYGYTF
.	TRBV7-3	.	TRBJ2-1	TGTGCCAGCAGCTTCTTCGGACGGGAAGGCGAGCAGTTCTTC	CASSFFGREGEQFF
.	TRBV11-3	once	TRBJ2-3	TGTGCCAGCAAGGGATTGTGGGGACATACGCAGTATTTT	CASKGLWGHTQYF
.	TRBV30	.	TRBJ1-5	TGTGCCTGGAGTGACGGGGCCGACGGGTTCAATCAGCCCCAGCATTTT	CAWSDGADGFNQPQHF
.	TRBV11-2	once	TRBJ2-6	TGTGCCAGCAGCTTAGGGCAGAGCTCTGGGGCCAACGTCCTGACTTTC	CASSLGQSSGANVLTF
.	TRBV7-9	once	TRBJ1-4	TGTGCCAGCAGCTTAGCTGTGATGGAAAAACTGTTTTTT	CASSLAVMEKLFF